This T cell receptor beta chain was retrieved from a study of blood T cells in healthy people across ages. As concerns this clonotype: Its antigen is unidentified.

Per sample, extraction of total RNA gave at least 6 micrograms in every case. A sample-barcoded 5' primer and a J-beta primer mix were used in a second PCR of about 7 to 12 cycles. TCRdb redid the calling of the 5' RACE reads with MiXCR, one entry per CDR3 protein. The sample has more than 650,000 distinct CDR3 sequences, 53% seen once. Findings and caveats of the study: Changes in expanded clonotypes were possibly confounded, as the CMV status of donors was unknown. Versus aged donors, long-lived donors had higher diversity and more naive CD4+ cells.

The V segment lost 5 bases and the J segment 8 bases; nucleotides outside the gene matches: 13. There are 15 residues in the CDR3. The chain carries TRBV12-3 or TRBV12-4 and TRBJ1-2, with 8 bases lining up with TRBD1. This TCR derives from an elderly man in good health. Sample: blood. In nucleotides, the CDR3 is TGTGCCAGCAGTATAGACACCGGGACAGGTCGCGGCTACACCTTC. Protein: CASSIDTGTGRGYTF.